The source of this T cell receptor beta chain is a study of T-cell reconstitution after alpha-beta-depleted transplantation in children (dated by TCRdb to 2016 to 2017). Looking at the study overall: Using TCR repertoire profiling, the study followed T-cell immune reconstitution in a quantitative way in children after TCRalphabeta/CD19-depleted allogeneic hematopoietic cell transplantation.

Receptor libraries were prepared by PCR. TCRdb shows the sequencer as Illumina HiSeq 2500. To normalize quantification of the TCRbeta repertoire, the TCR libraries were built with molecular barcoding that relied on unique molecular identifiers. The public sequencing data were trimmed at Q25 with fastp and processed into clonotypes with MiXCR by TCRdb, which kept only in-frame beta chains. Here each entry gathers all rows of one CDR3 protein and keeps the most common genes and DNA. In all, the sample holds a few hundred thousand distinct CDR3 sequences, and around a tenth of those were seen once. The ten largest clones represent 2% to 3% of the sample. This clonotype was picked up a small number of times. Its antigen is currently not known. No base qualities exist here, and no much larger clone lies one base off it. The sample here was PBMCs from the stem cell graft donor, taken from the stem cell graft. The receptor was isolated from a human donor who donated a stem cell graft to a child with acute lymphoblastic leukemia.

The CDR3 region reads CASSPGLHTEAFF. The DNA sequence is as follows: TGTGCCAGCAGCCCCGGGCTGCACACTGAAGCTTTCTTT. Rearrangement joined TRBV4-2 to TRBJ1-1; no D gene call is confident. CDR1 and CDR2 are drawn from the germline V gene: LGHNA, YNFKEQ. V sheds 4 bases and J sheds 3 bases, leaving 9 bases between their ends. The CDR3 sequence holds 13 residues, the cysteine and phenylalanine included. CDR3 DNA only is kept here, 39 bases in frame from base 1.